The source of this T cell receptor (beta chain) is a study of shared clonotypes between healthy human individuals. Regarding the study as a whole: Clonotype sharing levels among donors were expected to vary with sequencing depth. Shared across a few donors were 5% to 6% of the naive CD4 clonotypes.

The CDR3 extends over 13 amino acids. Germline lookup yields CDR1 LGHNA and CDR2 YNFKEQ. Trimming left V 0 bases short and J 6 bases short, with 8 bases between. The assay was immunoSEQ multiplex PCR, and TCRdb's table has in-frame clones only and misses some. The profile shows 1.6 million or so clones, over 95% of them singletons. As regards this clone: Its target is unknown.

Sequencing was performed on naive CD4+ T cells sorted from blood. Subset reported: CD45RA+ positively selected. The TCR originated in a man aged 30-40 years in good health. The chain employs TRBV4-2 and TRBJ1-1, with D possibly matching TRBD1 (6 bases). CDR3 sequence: CASSQDTGSEAFF. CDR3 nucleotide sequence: TGTGCCAGCAGCCAAGACACAGGGTCTGAAGCTTTCTTT.